The 8 T cell receptor beta chains presented below share a single source sample, sequenced in a study of T cell repertoires in cytomegalovirus infection (dated by TCRdb to between 2019 and 2020). The sequencer listed for this sample is Illumina HiSeq 1500. Using fastp at Q25 and MiXCR, TCRdb reprocessed the public reads and kept productive beta chains. A single entry per CDR3 protein holds the most common genes and DNA from its merged rows. In this sample the table shows 400,000 to 600,000 distinct CDR3 sequences, about 42% of which occur a single time. The ten largest clones capture 40% to 50% of the sample. The antigens of these receptors remain unknown. What the treatment or condition label conveys for this sample: in vitro stimulation with specific CMV peptide epitopes to enrich CMV-specific T cells. Sequencing was performed on cultured PBMCs, taken from culture after CMV antigen stimulation. The receptors stem from a human donor in good health (CMV status not recorded). Some clones in this sample may be carry-over from other donors' samples.

This clonotype was recorded a few times. The gene calls are TRBV7-2 and TRBJ1-6; possible D gene TRBD1, 5 bases. The V and J ends lost 2 bases and 7 bases respectively, with 12 bases between them. The CDR3 runs to 15 residues. CDR1 is SGHTA and CDR2 is FQGNSA in the germline V gene. CDR3 protein: CASSLLGGDNSPLHF. The CDR3 bases are TGTGCCAGCAGCTTACTCGGGGGGGACAATTCACCCCTCCACTTT.

The table lists this clonotype with a few counts. The CDR3 protein is CASSFSRYTGELFF. In nucleotides, the CDR3 is TGTGCCAGCAGCTTTAGCAGATACACCGGGGAGCTGTTTTTT. The chain joins TRBV7-6 to TRBJ2-2; D not certain. This CDR3 has 14 residues. The ends were cut back, 3 bases at V and 3 bases at J, with 8 bases in the middle. CDR1 is SGHVS and CDR2 is FNYEAQ in the germline V gene.

Only one count was recorded for this clonotype. One junction end disagrees with the germline gene, perhaps due to a read error. The rearrangement links TRBV7-2 to TRBJ2-1, with D possibly matching TRBD1 (5 bases). Germline loops: CDR1 SGHTA, CDR2 FQGNSA. This CDR3 region has 15 residues. The CDR3 region has the DNA TGTGCCAGCAAAGAGTTGGGGCCCCGTGACAAAGAGCAGTTCTTC. Residues: CASKELGPRDKEQFF. The full variable domain, with the rest looked up from reference TRBV7-2 and TRBJ2-1, is GAGVSQSPSNKVTEKGKDVELRCDPISGHTALYWYRQSLGQGLEFLIYFQGNSAPDKSGLPSDRFSAERTGGSVSTLTIQRTQQEDSAVYLCASKELGPRDKEQFFGPGTRLTVL.

This clonotype was detected only a few times. V is TRBV7-2 and J is TRBJ1-4; 8 bases line up with TRBD1. The germline V gene encodes CDR1 SGHTA and CDR2 FQGNSA. CDR3 length: 16 amino acids. The junction had 9 bases not matched to a gene; V was cut back by 1 base and J by 8 bases. DNA of the CDR3: TGTGCCAGCAGCTTAGTTTTGAGTCAGGGGGCGGAAAAACTGTTTTTT. Its translation: CASSLVLSQGAEKLFF.

This clonotype turned up a few times. The chain is built from TRBV11-2 and TRBJ2-5; TRBD2 agrees at 13 bases. The germline V gene encodes CDR1 SGHAT and CDR2 FQNNGV. The V and J ends lost 5 bases and 2 bases, in that order; junction bases with no gene match: 8. There are 17 residues in the CDR3. CDR3 loop: CASSPTSGRHGQETQYF. The DNA of the CDR3 is TGTGCCAGCAGCCCGACTAGCGGGAGGCATGGTCAAGAGACCCAGTACTTC.

This rearrangement joins TRBV5-4 to TRBJ2-3; 9 nucleotides match TRBD2. V gave up 3 bases and J gave up 0 bases; unmatched junction bases: 17. The germline V gene encodes CDR1 SGHNT and CDR2 YYREEE (reference sequence). The CDR3 has 20 residues. The CDR3 loop is CASSSPSGNPGLTSTDTQYF. DNA for the CDR3: TGTGCCAGCAGCTCACCTAGCGGGAACCCAGGCCTGACTAGCACAGATACGCAGTATTTT.

This chain joins TRBV10-3 and TRBJ2-1, with 11 bases identical to TRBD1. The CDR3 spans 15 residues. Germline V CDR1 and CDR2: ENHRY, SYGVKD. Losses at the gene ends were 5 bases for V and 6 bases for J; bases not matched to a gene: 6. CDR3 region: CAISFRDRGGNEQFF. The CDR3 DNA sequence: TGTGCCATCAGTTTCCGGGACAGGGGGGGCAATGAGCAGTTCTTC.

V gene TRBV6-1 combines with J gene TRBJ2-7; 12 nucleotides align to TRBD2. The ends lost 2 bases at V and 5 bases at J; junction bases unmatched: 13. The CDR3 has 18 residues. CDR1 MNHNS and CDR2 SASEGT come from the germline V gene. CDR3 DNA: TGTGCCAGCAGTGAATGGGGTCTAGCGGGAGGGCCAAGGAACGAGCAGTACTTC. It translates to CASSEWGLAGGPRNEQYF.